The 2 T cell receptor beta chains below come from one sample, sequenced in a study of blood T cell repertoires in COVID-19. This table comes from immunoSEQ multiplex PCR, and its TCRdb copy is limited to in-frame clones, with some not included. The profile shows about 140,000 clones, 84% of them singletons. The source material was peripheral blood. The origin of the receptors is a woman aged 60-75 years with acute or convalescent COVID-19.

The chain recombines TRBV19 with TRBJ2-1; 13 bases fit TRBD2. V dropped 9 bases and J dropped 4; count of bases not matched to a gene: 9. This CDR3 spans 16 amino acids. From germline, CDR1 is LNHDA and CDR2 SQIVND (reference sequence). The CDR3 sequence is CASRTSGSTRYNEQFF. Written as DNA, the CDR3 is TGTGCCAGCCGGACTAGCGGGAGTACGAGGTACAATGAGCAGTTCTTC.

The rearrangement joins TRBV28 to TRBJ2-1; 9 bases line up with TRBD2. The CDR3 is 15 amino acids. The V gene's germline CDR1 is MDHEN and CDR2 SYDVKM. With V trimmed by 0 bases and J by 6 bases, 3 bases remained unmatched. The CDR3 DNA reads TGTGCCAGCAGTTTATGGGCGGGAGGGGTCAATGAGCAGTTCTTC. Its protein is CASSLWAGGVNEQFF.